Listed below are T cell receptor beta chains from one sample, sequenced in a study of blood T cell repertoires in COVID-19. Assay: immunoSEQ multiplex PCR; the TCRdb copy retains only in-frame clones and omits some. Counted here are around 250,000 clones, around 90% occurring once; the ten biggest clones make up 2.8%. The specimen was PBMCs or T cells enriched from blood (not recorded which). The source is a man aged 35 to 55 who had been exposed to COVID-19. Both conserved end residues are part of each CDR3. Fields, in order: clone size, D gene, V gene, J gene, CDR3 protein, CDR3 DNA. A D gene is named only where the DNA matches it firmly. Clone size is stated in some rows and not others, as once, few, many or a class when expanded.

clone size: NA
D gene: TRBD2
V gene: TRBV5-1
J gene: TRBJ2-3
CDR3 protein: CASSFRREYPRDTQYF
CDR3 DNA: TGCGCCAGCAGCTTCCGGCGGGAGTACCCCCGTGATACGCAGTATTTT

clone size: NA
D gene: NA
V gene: TRBV11-2
J gene: TRBJ2-7
CDR3 protein: CATELTTGMLGKQYF
CDR3 DNA: TGTGCCACCGAGTTAACAACCGGGATGCTAGGGAAGCAGTACTTC

clone size: NA
D gene: TRBD1
V gene: TRBV5-6
J gene: TRBJ2-7
CDR3 protein: CASSPGQGAYEQYF
CDR3 DNA: TGTGCCAGCAGCCCAGGACAGGGGGCCTACGAGCAGTACTTC

clone size: few
D gene: NA
V gene: TRBV4-1
J gene: TRBJ2-7
CDR3 protein: CASSQDQGVRSSYEQYF
CDR3 DNA: TGCGCCAGCAGCCAAGATCAAGGCGTGAGGAGCTCCTACGAGCAGTACTTC

clone size: NA
D gene: TRBD1
V gene: TRBV10-3
J gene: TRBJ1-5
CDR3 protein: CAISESMARTGEGQPQHF
CDR3 DNA: TGTGCCATCAGTGAGTCGATGGCCCGGACAGGGGAAGGACAGCCCCAGCATTTT

clone size: NA
D gene: TRBD1
V gene: TRBV6-5
J gene: TRBJ1-2
CDR3 protein: CASTIGQGLRGYTF
CDR3 DNA: TGTGCCAGCACCATTGGACAGGGGTTGCGTGGCTACACCTTC

clone size: NA
D gene: TRBD1
V gene: TRBV27
J gene: TRBJ2-7
CDR3 protein: CASTRGTGDYEQYF
CDR3 DNA: TGTGCCAGCACCCGTGGGACAGGGGACTACGAGCAGTACTTC

clone size: NA
D gene: NA
V gene: TRBV18
J gene: TRBJ1-5
CDR3 protein: CASSPSGSNQPQHF
CDR3 DNA: TGTGCCAGCTCACCATCCGGTAGCAATCAGCCCCAGCATTTT

clone size: once
D gene: NA
V gene: TRBV19
J gene: TRBJ2-7
CDR3 protein: CASSPDYPPYEQYF
CDR3 DNA: TGTGCCAGTAGTCCGGACTACCCTCCCTACGAGCAGTACTTC

clone size: NA
D gene: NA
V gene: TRBV7-2
J gene: TRBJ1-5
CDR3 protein: CASSRDYNQPQHF
CDR3 DNA: TGTGCCAGCAGCCGGGATTACAATCAGCCCCAGCATTTT

clone size: NA
D gene: TRBD1
V gene: TRBV24-1
J gene: TRBJ2-6
CDR3 protein: CATSELTGTGANVLTF
CDR3 DNA: TGTGCCACCAGTGAACTGACAGGGACTGGGGCCAACGTCCTGACTTTC

clone size: NA
D gene: NA
V gene: TRBV19
J gene: TRBJ1-1
CDR3 protein: CASSIWGGLTEAFF
CDR3 DNA: TGTGCCAGTAGTATATGGGGGGGGCTCACTGAAGCTTTCTTT

clone size: few
D gene: TRBD1
V gene: TRBV30
J gene: TRBJ1-2
CDR3 protein: CAWSVQTGGYGYTF
CDR3 DNA: TGTGCCTGGAGTGTACAGACAGGGGGATATGGCTACACCTTC

clone size: NA
D gene: NA
V gene: TRBV3-1/TRBV3-2
J gene: TRBJ2-1
CDR3 protein: CASTGYNEQFF
CDR3 DNA: TGTGCCAGCACGGGGTACAATGAGCAGTTCTTC

clone size: NA
D gene: TRBD1
V gene: TRBV10-3
J gene: TRBJ1-2
CDR3 protein: CAISETGDGYGYTF
CDR3 DNA: TGTGCCATCAGTGAGACAGGGGATGGCTATGGCTACACCTTC

clone size: NA
D gene: TRBD2
V gene: TRBV27
J gene: TRBJ2-2
CDR3 protein: CASSPAIAGLTGELFF
CDR3 DNA: TGTGCCAGCAGTCCTGCGATAGCGGGACTCACCGGGGAGCTGTTTTTT

clone size: NA
D gene: TRBD1
V gene: TRBV5-4
J gene: TRBJ2-3
CDR3 protein: CASSLPGQGTDTQYF
CDR3 DNA: TGTGCCAGCAGCTTGCCGGGACAGGGCACAGATACGCAGTATTTT

clone size: NA
D gene: NA
V gene: TRBV7-2
J gene: TRBJ1-4
CDR3 protein: CASSLVEGEKLFF
CDR3 DNA: TGTGCCAGCAGCTTAGTAGAGGGAGAAAAACTGTTTTTT

clone size: NA
D gene: TRBD1
V gene: TRBV28
J gene: TRBJ1-4
CDR3 protein: CASSLPGQDEKLFF
CDR3 DNA: TGTGCCAGCAGTCTTCCCGGACAGGATGAAAAACTGTTTTTT

clone size: NA
D gene: TRBD2
V gene: TRBV30
J gene: TRBJ2-1
CDR3 protein: CAWSRGSEQFF
CDR3 DNA: TGTGCCTGGAGCCGCGGGAGCGAGCAGTTCTTC

clone size: once
D gene: NA
V gene: TRBV10-3
J gene: TRBJ2-2
CDR3 protein: CAISVGTTNTGELFF
CDR3 DNA: TGTGCCATCAGTGTTGGGACAACGAACACCGGGGAGCTGTTTTTT

clone size: NA
D gene: NA
V gene: TRBV7-2
J gene: TRBJ1-1
CDR3 protein: CASSLVSTEAFF
CDR3 DNA: TGTGCCAGCAGCTTAGTCAGCACTGAAGCTTTCTTT

clone size: NA
D gene: NA
V gene: TRBV6-1
J gene: TRBJ1-6
CDR3 protein: CASSEGTENSPLHF
CDR3 DNA: TGTGCCAGCAGTGAAGGTACAGAGAATTCACCCCTCCACTTT

clone size: NA
D gene: TRBD2
V gene: TRBV10-2
J gene: TRBJ2-1
CDR3 protein: CASSQGLAGIHEQFF
CDR3 DNA: TGCGCCAGCAGTCAGGGACTAGCGGGAATCCATGAGCAGTTCTTC

clone size: NA
D gene: TRBD2
V gene: TRBV5-6
J gene: TRBJ2-3
CDR3 protein: CASSPRGSGIGDTQYF
CDR3 DNA: TGTGCCAGCAGCCCCCGAGGTAGCGGGATAGGGGATACGCAGTATTTT

clone size: NA
D gene: NA
V gene: TRBV19
J gene: TRBJ1-5
CDR3 protein: CASCVRGYSNQPQHF
CDR3 DNA: TGTGCCAGTTGCGTCAGGGGATATAGCAATCAGCCCCAGCATTTT

clone size: NA
D gene: NA
V gene: TRBV3-1/TRBV3-2
J gene: TRBJ2-2
CDR3 protein: CASSLRGPSTGELFF
CDR3 DNA: TGTGCCAGCAGCCTCAGGGGTCCCAGCACCGGGGAGCTGTTTTTT

clone size: NA
D gene: TRBD1
V gene: TRBV30
J gene: TRBJ2-7
CDR3 protein: CAREGGTGTYEQYF
CDR3 DNA: TGTGCCAGAGAAGGAGGGACAGGGACCTACGAGCAGTACTTC

clone size: once
D gene: TRBD2
V gene: TRBV19
J gene: TRBJ2-7
CDR3 protein: CASSTNPAGGPREQYF
CDR3 DNA: TGTGCCAGTAGTACAAACCCAGCGGGGGGACCTAGGGAGCAGTACTTC

clone size: NA
D gene: NA
V gene: TRBV7-6
J gene: TRBJ2-2
CDR3 protein: CASSSLTRNTGELFF
CDR3 DNA: TGTGCCAGCAGCTCTCTGACTAGAAACACCGGGGAGCTGTTTTTT

clone size: NA
D gene: TRBD2
V gene: TRBV6-2/TRBV6-3
J gene: TRBJ2-1
CDR3 protein: CASSFLLAGEYNEQFF
CDR3 DNA: TGTGCCAGCAGTTTCCTACTAGCGGGAGAATACAATGAGCAGTTCTTC

clone size: NA
D gene: TRBD1
V gene: TRBV12-5
J gene: TRBJ1-5
CDR3 protein: CASGRDRQQPQHF
CDR3 DNA: TGTGCTAGTGGTCGGGACAGGCAACAGCCCCAGCATTTT

clone size: NA
D gene: NA
V gene: TRBV7-8
J gene: TRBJ1-1
CDR3 protein: CASSLTRDTEAFF
CDR3 DNA: TGTGCCAGCAGCTTAACCAGGGACACTGAAGCTTTCTTT

clone size: NA
D gene: NA
V gene: TRBV11-2
J gene: TRBJ2-5
CDR3 protein: CASSLVGLETQYF
CDR3 DNA: TGTGCCAGCAGCTTAGTCGGGTTAGAGACCCAGTACTTC

clone size: NA
D gene: TRBD1
V gene: TRBV5-1
J gene: TRBJ1-2
CDR3 protein: CASSIVVDRGQDGYTF
CDR3 DNA: TGCGCCAGCAGCATAGTGGTGGACAGGGGGCAAGATGGCTACACCTTC

clone size: NA
D gene: NA
V gene: TRBV19
J gene: TRBJ1-1
CDR3 protein: CASIRRWGTEAFF
CDR3 DNA: TGTGCCAGTATTCGGAGGTGGGGCACTGAAGCTTTCTTT

clone size: NA
D gene: NA
V gene: TRBV11-2
J gene: TRBJ2-7
CDR3 protein: CASSLTSSYEQYF
CDR3 DNA: TGTGCCAGCAGCTTAACTAGCTCCTACGAGCAGTACTTC

clone size: NA
D gene: NA
V gene: TRBV5-4
J gene: TRBJ1-6
CDR3 protein: CASSFGQGDSPLHF
CDR3 DNA: TGTGCCAGCAGCTTTGGTCAGGGTGACTCACCCCTCCACTTT

clone size: NA
D gene: NA
V gene: TRBV28
J gene: TRBJ1-2
CDR3 protein: CASSLFVGGGYTF
CDR3 DNA: TGTGCCAGCAGTTTATTCGTCGGGGGAGGCTACACCTTC